This is a list of T cell receptor beta chains from one sample in a study of cytomegalovirus exposure and HLA in healthy donors. Using immunoSEQ multiplex PCR, the repertoire was profiled, and TCRdb retains in-frame clones only, with some absent. The sample consists of hundreds of thousands of clones, 80% to 90% of them appearing once. The sample consisted of PBMCs. The receptors derive from a woman aged 18-35 years in good health and CMV-seronegative. The CDR3 runs from the conserved cysteine through the conserved F or W. The D gene is left open where the match is weak. Size tells how often a clone was seen (once, few, many) or the class of an expanded clone, and some rows leave it out.

J gene	V gene	clone size	D gene	CDR3 DNA	CDR3 protein
TRBJ2-7	TRBV7-6	once	-	TGTGCCAGCAGCTTCCGGGTTAACTACGAGCAGTACTTC	CASSFRVNYEQYF
TRBJ2-7	TRBV5-6	-	-	TGTGCCAGCAGCTGGGGGTTGGGAGGCTACGAGCAGTACTTC	CASSWGLGGYEQYF
TRBJ2-7	TRBV27	-	TRBD2	TGTGCCAGCACCGGACTAGCGGGGGGCCCAAACCCCTACGAGCAGTACTTC	CASTGLAGGPNPYEQYF
TRBJ2-1	TRBV9	-	TRBD1	TGTGCCAGCAGCGACCGGGACAGCTCCTACAATGAGCAGTTCTTC	CASSDRDSSYNEQFF
TRBJ1-6	TRBV5-6	-	-	TGTGCCAGCAGCTTGGCCTTTTCACCCCTCCACTTT	CASSLAFSPLHF
TRBJ2-7	TRBV11-1	-	TRBD1	TGTGCCAGCAGCCCGGGGACAGCAGGGGAGCAGTACTTC	CASSPGTAGEQYF
TRBJ1-3	TRBV6-5	-	-	TGTGCCAGCAGTTACTCTTCCGATCAGGGAAACACCATATATTTT	CASSYSSDQGNTIYF
TRBJ2-3	TRBV7-2	few	-	TGTGCCAGCAGCTTAGCGCCTAGCAGACGCACAGATACGCAGTATTTT	CASSLAPSRRTDTQYF
TRBJ1-2	TRBV19	-	TRBD1	TGTGCCGGCCGACAGGGATATGGCTACACCTTC	CAGRQGYGYTF
TRBJ2-1	TRBV13	-	-	TGTGCCAGCAGCGGATGGGGACTTTCGGGGGACAATGAGCAGTTCTTC	CASSGWGLSGDNEQFF
TRBJ1-1	TRBV21-1	-	-	TGTGCCAGCAGCAAGTCCAGGGGGCATGCGGAGAAGACTGAAGCTTTCTTT	CASSKSRGHAEKTEAFF
TRBJ1-6	TRBV30	once	TRBD1	TGTGCCTGGAGTGCCTGGACAGGCAGCTCCTATAATTCACCCCTCCACTTT	CAWSAWTGSSYNSPLHF
TRBJ2-7	TRBV7-8	-	-	TGTGCCAGCAGCCCCCCCCCAGGGGATGGAAGCGAGCAGTACTTC	CASSPPPGDGSEQYF
TRBJ2-7	TRBV2	few	TRBD1	TGTGCCAGCATTTTAGGACAGGGGGTTCCCTACGAGCAGTACTTC	CASILGQGVPYEQYF
TRBJ2-5	TRBV19	-	TRBD2	TGTGCCAGTAGTATCGCGGGGGGCCGGGTAGAGACCCAGTACTTC	CASSIAGGRVETQYF
TRBJ1-1	TRBV11-2	-	-	TGTGCCAGCAGCTTAGTGGCAGGGGACACTGAAGCTTTCTTT	CASSLVAGDTEAFF
TRBJ2-2	TRBV9	-	-	TGTGCCAGCAGCCCCTATCCCCAAGAGTCCACCGGGGAGCTGTTTTTT	CASSPYPQESTGELFF
TRBJ2-7	TRBV5-1	-	TRBD1	TGCGCCAGCAGCTTATCAGGGGGCTACGAGCAGTACTTC	CASSLSGGYEQYF